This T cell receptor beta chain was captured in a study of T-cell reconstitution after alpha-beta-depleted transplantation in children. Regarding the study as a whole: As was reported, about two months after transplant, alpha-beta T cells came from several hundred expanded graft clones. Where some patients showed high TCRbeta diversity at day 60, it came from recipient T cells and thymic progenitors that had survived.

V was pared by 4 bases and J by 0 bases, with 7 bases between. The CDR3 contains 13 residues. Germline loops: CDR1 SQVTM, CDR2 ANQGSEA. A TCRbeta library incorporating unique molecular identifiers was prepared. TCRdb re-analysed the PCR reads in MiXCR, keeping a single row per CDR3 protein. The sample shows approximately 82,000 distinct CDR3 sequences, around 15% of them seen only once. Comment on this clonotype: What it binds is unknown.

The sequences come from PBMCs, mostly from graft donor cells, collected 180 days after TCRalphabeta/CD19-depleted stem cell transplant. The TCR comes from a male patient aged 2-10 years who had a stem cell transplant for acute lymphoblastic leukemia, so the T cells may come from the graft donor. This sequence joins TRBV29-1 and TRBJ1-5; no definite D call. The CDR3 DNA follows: TGCAGCGTTGCGGGGAATAGCAATCAGCCCCAGCATTTT. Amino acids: CSVAGNSNQPQHF.